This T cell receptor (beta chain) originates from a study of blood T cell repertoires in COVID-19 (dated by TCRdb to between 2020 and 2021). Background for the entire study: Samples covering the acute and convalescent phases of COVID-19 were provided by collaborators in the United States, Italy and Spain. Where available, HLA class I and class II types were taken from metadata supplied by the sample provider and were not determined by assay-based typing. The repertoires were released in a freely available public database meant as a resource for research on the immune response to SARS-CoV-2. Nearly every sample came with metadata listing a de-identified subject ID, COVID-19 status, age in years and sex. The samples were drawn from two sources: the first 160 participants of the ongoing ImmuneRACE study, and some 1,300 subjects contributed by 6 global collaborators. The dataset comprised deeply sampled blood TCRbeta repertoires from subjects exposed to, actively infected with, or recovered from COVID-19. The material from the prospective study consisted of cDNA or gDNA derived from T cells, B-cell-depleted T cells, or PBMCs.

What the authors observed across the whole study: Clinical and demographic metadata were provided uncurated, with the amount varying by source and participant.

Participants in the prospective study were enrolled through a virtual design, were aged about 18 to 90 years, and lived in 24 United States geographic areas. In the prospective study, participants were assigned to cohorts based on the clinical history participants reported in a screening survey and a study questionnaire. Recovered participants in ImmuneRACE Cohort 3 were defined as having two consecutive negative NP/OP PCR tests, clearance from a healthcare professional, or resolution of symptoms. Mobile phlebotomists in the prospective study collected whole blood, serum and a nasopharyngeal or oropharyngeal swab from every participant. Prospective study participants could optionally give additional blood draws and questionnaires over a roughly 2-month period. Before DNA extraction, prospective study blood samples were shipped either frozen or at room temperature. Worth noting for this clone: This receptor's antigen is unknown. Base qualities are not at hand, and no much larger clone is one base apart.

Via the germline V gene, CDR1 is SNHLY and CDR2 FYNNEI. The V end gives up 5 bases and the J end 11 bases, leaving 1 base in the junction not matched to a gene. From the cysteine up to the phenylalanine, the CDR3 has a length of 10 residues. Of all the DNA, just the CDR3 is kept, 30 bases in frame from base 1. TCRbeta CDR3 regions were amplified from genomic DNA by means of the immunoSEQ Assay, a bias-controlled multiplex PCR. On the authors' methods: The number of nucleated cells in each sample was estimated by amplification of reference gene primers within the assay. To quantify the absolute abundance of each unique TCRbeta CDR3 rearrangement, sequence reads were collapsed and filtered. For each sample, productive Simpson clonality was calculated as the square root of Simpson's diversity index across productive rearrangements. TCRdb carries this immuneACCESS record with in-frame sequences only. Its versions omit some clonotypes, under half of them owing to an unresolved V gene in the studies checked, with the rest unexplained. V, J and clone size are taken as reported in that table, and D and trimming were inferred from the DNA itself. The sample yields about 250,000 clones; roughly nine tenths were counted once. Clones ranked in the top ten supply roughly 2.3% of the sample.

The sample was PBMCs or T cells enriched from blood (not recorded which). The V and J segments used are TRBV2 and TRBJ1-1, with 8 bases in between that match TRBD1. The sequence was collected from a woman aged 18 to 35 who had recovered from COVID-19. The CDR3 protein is CASSQGAAFF. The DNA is TGTGCCAGCAGTCAGGGGGCCGCTTTCTTT.